The clone carrying this T cell receptor (beta chain) was seen a few times. The antigen remains unidentified. The data derive from a study of beta chain features in type 1 diabetes. Notes on the study in general: The naive, central memory and Treg TCRB repertoires of patients appeared to be more similar to one another than those of healthy donors.

Investigators reverse transcribed all isolated RNA, so they sequenced expressed TCRB transcripts. Sequencing used immunoSEQ multiplex PCR; TCRdb keeps in-frame clones, though not all of them. Here the sample spans about 360,000 clones, roughly an eighth being singletons. The CDR3 is 14 amino acids. Germline lookup yields CDR1 MDHEN and CDR2 SYDVKM. The trim removed 5 bases at V and 2 bases at J, leaving 5 bases unmatched. The J gene is TRBJ1-2, the V gene TRBV28; the match to TRBD1 covers 7 bases. The source material was naive CD4+ T cells from blood. The clonotype originates from a man aged 18 to 29 in good health. The CDR3 is CASSPRGQNYGYTF. The CDR3 DNA reads TGTGCCAGCAGTCCTAGGGGGCAGAACTATGGCTACACCTTC.